Listed here is a single T cell receptor beta chain. Its antigen is undetermined. This CDR3 is 14 amino acids long. CDR1 and CDR2 from the germline V gene are MGHRA and YSYEKL. The data were obtained in a study of T cells expressing NK-cell markers. Overall study: Eight donors were sequenced, seven testing HCMV-seropositive and one testing seronegative. Study results and caveats: Top CD8+ clonotypes included the dominant CD3+CD56+NKG2C+ clonotypes in several donors.

As the method of synthesis, 5'RACE template switching with UMIs yielded TCR beta cDNA. TCRdb processed the 5' RACE reads again and assigns one entry to each CDR3 protein, with no DNA. The table counts around 380,000 distinct CDR3 sequences; roughly 10% lies in the top ten. This sequence joins TRBV4-1 and TRBJ1-2; the TCRdb D gene call, TRBD1, has no DNA to confirm it. The material sequenced was blood T cells: a sorted CD56 or NKG2C T cell subset, CD4+ or CD8+ T cells, or bulk PBMC T cells (not recorded which). This clonotype was sampled from a woman aged 45 to 65 in good health. The CDR3: CASSLGQGARGYTF.